This T cell receptor (beta chain) is drawn from a study of shared clonotypes between healthy human individuals. Findings and caveats of the study: Larger estimated richness was generally seen in naive subsets than in memory subsets. In the sorted subsets, rarefaction showed sequencing was incomplete despite large depth.

The CDR3 has 14 amino acids. CDR1 is MNHEY and CDR2 is SVGAGI in the germline V gene. V lost 6 bases to trimming and J lost 9 bases, with 18 bases between them. TCRdb's copy holds only in-frame clones and misses some; the assay was immunoSEQ multiplex PCR. The data contain about 2 million clones, less than 95% of them singletons. For this clone: What it recognizes is unknown.

Terminally differentiated effector memory CD45RA+ cells were excluded from the naive CD8 cells, which were CD45RO-negative and positively selected for CCR7. This receptor was taken from a man between 18 and 29 years old in good health. The V gene is TRBV6-5, the J gene TRBJ2-4; D possibly corresponds to TRBD1 (6 bases). Sequencing was done on a sample of naive CD8+ T cells sorted from blood. The CDR3 DNA is TGTGCCAGCAGCCCAGGGGTAGGGAAAGCCATTCAGTACTTC. This gives the protein CASSPGVGKAIQYF.